This TCR beta chain was identified during a study of blood T cell repertoires in COVID-19. Background on the study: From the United States, Italy and Spain came samples of acute and convalescent COVID-19. PBMCs, B-cell-depleted T cells, or T cells were the source of the cDNA or gDNA that made up the material.

The CDR3 has 16 amino acids. Trimming removed 4 bases from V and 2 bases from J; junction bases left unmatched: 7. CDR1 is MDHEN and CDR2 is SYDVKM in the germline V gene. Authors' data handling: By means of reference gene primer amplification, nucleated cell counts were estimated. The data were produced by immunoSEQ multiplex PCR, yet TCRdb's version contains in-frame clones alone and is incomplete. D and trimming were read from the DNA, whereas the V and J calls and clone size are those reported in that table. The data contain tens of thousands of clones, approximately 90% of them seen just once; the ten biggest clones take up approximately 6.3%.

What was sequenced was peripheral blood. This sequence joins TRBV28 and TRBJ1-5; TRBD1 aligns across 8 bases. This receptor was obtained from a woman of 80 years or more with active COVID-19. The CDR3 region is CASSSDRGIGNQPQHF. CDR3 nucleotide sequence: TGTGCCAGCAGTTCCGACAGGGGTATCGGCAATCAGCCCCAGCATTTT.